The 7 T cell receptor beta chains below come from one sample, sequenced in a study of blood T cells in healthy people across ages. A second about 7 to 11 cycle PCR used barcoded and J-beta primers. TCRdb used MiXCR to reprocess the 5' RACE reads, holding one entry per CDR3 protein. This sample yields about 1.4 million distinct CDR3 sequences, of which approximately 59% are seen a single time; 6.5% to 8% belongs to the top ten. The sequenced material came from blood. All receptors derive from a man aged 18-30 years in good health.

This clonotype was counted a few times. The genes are TRBV20-1 and TRBJ2-5; 7 bases fit TRBD2. The J call may be mistaken, given a closer DNA end match to TRBJ2-7. The CDR3 has 15 residues. The V gene's germline CDR1 is DFQATT and CDR2 SNEGSKA (reference sequence). The CDR3 loop is CSARPLAANTYEQYF. Written as DNA, the CDR3 is TGCAGTGCTAGACCTCTAGCGGCCAACACCTACGAGCAGTACTTC.

This clonotype was seen only a few times. The chain combines TRBV6-2 or TRBV6-3 with TRBJ2-3; weak D call: TRBD1 (5 bases). This CDR3 comprises 17 residues. The V and J ends lost 2 bases and 2 bases respectively, with 17 bases between them. Germline V gene sequence: CDR1 MNHEY, CDR2 SVGEGT. Here the CDR3 reads CASSYGHGHTNTDTQYF. CDR3 nucleotide sequence: TGTGCCAGCAGTTACGGCCATGGACATACGAACACAGATACGCAGTATTTT.

V gene TRBV30 combines with J gene TRBJ1-2; 7 bases are shared with TRBD1. Per germline, CDR1 GTSNPN and CDR2 SVGIG (reference sequence). Losses at the gene ends were 6 bases for V and 5 bases for J; bases not matched to a gene: 12. The CDR3 extends over 14 amino acids. CDR3: CACRSRPGGYGYTF. In nucleotides, the CDR3 is TGTGCCTGCCGGAGCCGGCCAGGGGGTTATGGCTACACCTTC.

This chain joins TRBV5-6 and TRBJ2-1; TRBD2 aligns across 8 bases. CDR3 length equals 11 residues. CDR1 and CDR2 (germline): SGHDT, YYEEEE. The trim removed 10 bases at V and 9 bases at J, leaving 6 bases unmatched. CDR3: CACTGGGEQFF. In nucleotides, the CDR3 is TGTGCCTGCACCGGGGGGGGTGAGCAGTTCTTC.

This clonotype was seen a few times. CDR3 sequence (DNA): TGCAGCGCACAGGGCCGCAATGAGCAGTTCTTC. This gives the protein CSAQGRNEQFF. The chain has TRBV29-1 and TRBJ2-1; D possibly corresponds to TRBD1 (6 bases). Trimming shortened V by 7 bases and J by 6 bases, and 10 bases separated the two germline ends. Germline CDR1 and CDR2: SQVTM and ANQGSEA. This CDR3 contains 11 residues.

This chain links TRBV6-1 with TRBJ2-7; TRBD1 matches at 10 bases. CDR1 and CDR2 from the germline V gene are MNHNS and SASEGT. The CDR3 runs 16 residues. V lost 1 base, J lost 3 bases, and 6 bases stayed unmatched. The CDR3: CASSEVTGGAYYEQYF. As DNA, the CDR3 is TGTGCCAGCAGTGAAGTGACAGGGGGCGCCTACTACGAGCAGTACTTC.

A few counts support this clonotype. The chain couples TRBV15 to TRBJ2-4, with 9 bases aligning to TRBD1. Trimming at V came to 4 bases and at J to 7 bases, leaving 5 bases not matched to a gene. The CDR3 runs 14 residues. CDR1 and CDR2 from the germline V gene are LNHNV and YYDKDF (reference sequence). The CDR3 sequence: CATSIRQGVNIQYF. The DNA for the CDR3 is TGTGCCACCAGCATCCGACAGGGGGTTAACATTCAGTACTTC.